A single sample gave rise to the 22 T cell receptor beta chains below, sequenced in a study of cytomegalovirus exposure and HLA in healthy donors. Vbeta (60) and Jbeta (13) primers were used in the PCR. Produced via immunoSEQ multiplex PCR; TCRdb's table is partial and in-frame only. The sample gives over 150,000 clones, 79% of which show up once; approximately 2% is in the top ten. Input material: PBMCs. Every receptor here comes from a middle-aged man in good health and CMV-seronegative.

This clone was seen a single time. The chain combines TRBV28 with TRBJ2-4, with a tentative D call TRBD1 (7 bases). The ends were cut back, 5 bases at V and 0 bases at J, with 14 bases in the middle. In germline, CDR1 is MDHEN, CDR2 SYDVKM. This CDR3 has 16 residues. The DNA of the CDR3 is TGTGCCAGCAGTCAATCAGGGGGACTAGCCAAAAACATTCAGTACTTC. It codes for CASSQSGGLAKNIQYF.

The V and J genes are TRBV30 and TRBJ1-5, with TRBD1 identical over 7 bases. Trimming cost V 1 base and J 3 bases; bases outside gene matches: 6. This CDR3 region has 15 residues. Per the germline V gene, CDR1 is GTSNPN and CDR2 is SVGIG (reference sequence). The chain's CDR3 is CAWSAYTGDNQPQHF. The CDR3 DNA reads as TGTGCCTGGAGTGCTTACACAGGGGACAATCAGCCCCAGCATTTT.

This chain connects TRBV5-1 to TRBJ2-2; 9 bases match TRBD2. Per germline, CDR1 SGHRS and CDR2 YFSETQ. The V and J ends lost 0 bases and 2 bases, in that order; junction bases with no gene match: 5. The CDR3 is 17 residues long. CDR3: CASSLVPSGTNTGELFF. In DNA form, the CDR3 reads TGCGCCAGCAGCTTGGTCCCTAGCGGGACTAACACCGGGGAGCTGTTTTTT.

This clone has just a few counts. The rearrangement links TRBV5-1 to TRBJ2-7; D is perhaps TRBD1 (5 bases). V gave up 3 bases and J gave up 2 bases, with 12 bases separating them. The CDR3 loop spans 14 amino acids. Germline V gene sequence: CDR1 SGHRS, CDR2 YFSETQ. The CDR3 DNA reads as TGCGCCAGCAGCTCGCAGGGTGACACCTACGAGCAGTACTTC. Encoded protein: CASSSQGDTYEQYF.

This clone was found a few times. The genes are TRBV27 and TRBJ2-7; 7 nucleotides match TRBD1. The germline CDR1 and CDR2 sequences are MNHEY and SMNVEV (reference sequence). This CDR3 is built from 15 residues. V shed 2 bases and J 0 bases; nucleotides not matched to a gene: 4. CDR3 protein: CASSLGQDNSYEQYF. CDR3 in DNA: TGTGCCAGCAGTTTAGGACAGGACAACTCCTACGAGCAGTACTTC.

The chain has TRBV7-9 and TRBJ2-7; 7 positions match TRBD1. This CDR3 comprises 15 residues. Per germline, CDR1 SEHNR and CDR2 FQNEAQ (reference sequence). V was clipped by 5 bases and J by 3 bases; unmatched bases: 10. DNA of the CDR3: TGTGCCAGCAGCCGGAATACAGGGGCCGACTACGAGCAGTACTTC. Amino acids: CASSRNTGADYEQYF.

The chain couples TRBV5-8 to TRBJ2-7; 10 bases align to TRBD1. The junction had 12 bases not matched to a gene; V was cut back by 2 bases and J by 1 base. The CDR3 sequence is 18 residues long. Looked up from germline, CDR1 is SGHTS and CDR2 is YDEGEE. The CDR3 protein is CASSLRTGGFRSSYEQYF. DNA of the CDR3: TGTGCCAGCAGCTTAAGGACAGGGGGATTTCGTAGTTCCTACGAGCAGTACTTC.

V is TRBV7-9 and J is TRBJ1-2; D is undetermined. Trimming pared 6 bases from V and 4 bases from J, leaving 21 bases between. CDR1 is SEHNR and CDR2 is FQNEAQ in the germline V gene (reference sequence). This CDR3 is 16 amino acids long. CDR3 nucleotides: TGTGCCAGCAGATCCTCCGGGTCTTCACCGGTCTATGGCTACACCTTC. Protein product: CASRSSGSSPVYGYTF. Full variable domain (missing parts from reference TRBV7-9 and TRBJ1-2): DTGVSQNPRHKITKRGQNVTFRCDPISEHNRLYWYRQTLGQGPEFLTYFQNEAQLEKSRLLSDRFSAERPKGSFSTLEIQRTEQGDSAMYLCASRSSGSSPVYGYTFGSGTRLTVV.

The chain combines TRBV28 with TRBJ2-5; 7 nucleotides line up with TRBD2. Trimming at V came to 3 bases and at J to 2 bases, leaving 6 bases not matched to a gene. CDR3 length: 15 amino acids. Germline-derived CDR1 and CDR2 are MDHEN and SYDVKM. Here the CDR3 DNA reads TGTGCCAGCAGTTTTCGGGGGGTGGGGCAAGAGACCCAGTACTTC. Translated, it gives CASSFRGVGQETQYF.

The table lists this clone with a count of one. The same CDR3 can be traced to other DNA sequences in this sample. This chain connects TRBV7-8 to TRBJ2-4; 7 bases map to TRBD1. CDR3 length: 12 residues. The V gene end was trimmed by 3 bases and the J gene end by 14 bases; junction bases not matched to a gene: 7. The germline gives CDR1 SGHVS, CDR2 FQNEAQ. The CDR3 here is CASSFSQGVKYF. CDR3 DNA sequence: TGTGCCAGCAGCTTTAGCCAGGGGGTTAAGTACTTC.

Of note for this clone: The junction departs from germline at one end; a sequencing error may be responsible. The V gene is TRBV5-1, the J gene TRBJ2-1; D is undetermined. CDR1 and CDR2 (germline): SGHRS, YFSETQ. The CDR3 has 16 amino acids. CDR3 nucleotide sequence: TGCGCCAGCAGCTTGGCATCACTAATTTCCTTCAATGAGCAGTTCTTC. The encoded protein is CASSLASLISFNEQFF.

With respect to this clone: At one end, the junction sequence differs from germline, possibly due to a read error. V is TRBV7-9 and J is TRBJ2-5, with D possibly being TRBD1 (5 bases). Germline CDR1 is SEHNR and CDR2 is FQNEAQ (reference sequence). There are 15 residues in the CDR3. CDR3 sequence reads: CSSQDSQGQRWTQYF. CDR3 DNA sequence: TGTTCCAGCCAAGATTCCCAGGGCCAAAGATGGACCCAGTACTTC.

The chain combines TRBV7-2 with TRBJ2-2, with 9 nucleotides matching TRBD1. The CDR3 sequence is 14 residues long. The germline gives CDR1 SGHTA, CDR2 FQGNSA. V trimming: 5 bases; J trimming: 7 bases; junction bases outside the gene matches: 5. This CDR3 is CASSLGQGGGELFF. CDR3 nucleotides: TGTGCCAGCAGCCTGGGACAGGGCGGCGGGGAGCTGTTTTTT.

The chain has TRBV10-3 and TRBJ1-5, with D tentatively TRBD1 (5 bases). The V end was cut by 0 bases, the J end by 8 bases, with 14 bases between. Germline assignment: CDR1 ENHRY and CDR2 SYGVKD. The CDR3 is 15 residues long. As DNA, the CDR3 is TGTGCCATCAGTGAGTCAGCCGGCACCAGGGAGCCCCAGCATTTT. It yields the protein CAISESAGTREPQHF.

The rearrangement uses TRBV28 and TRBJ2-7; 7 nucleotides agree with TRBD2. Germline V CDR1 and CDR2: MDHEN, SYDVKM. CDR3 length equals 13 residues. Trimming at V came to 10 bases and at J to 0 bases, leaving 6 bases not matched to a gene. The CDR3 spells CAIASGASYEQYF. CDR3 sequence (DNA): TGTGCCATCGCTAGCGGAGCCTCCTACGAGCAGTACTTC.

V usage is TRBV5-1 and J usage is TRBJ2-7, with 8 bases that match TRBD1. The CDR3 has 15 amino acids. Germline CDR1 and CDR2: SGHRS and YFSETQ. V was pared by 4 bases and J by 7 bases, with 13 bases of the junction left unmatched. The CDR3 DNA is TGCGCCAGCAGCCCGCTCCAGGGGGCTTTGGTGGAGCAGTACTTC. This translates into CASSPLQGALVEQYF.

The chain has TRBV7-6 and TRBJ1-1, with D tentatively TRBD1 (5 bases). V dropped 5 bases and J dropped 1 base, with 17 bases sitting between them. The CDR3 covers 16 residues. CDR1 is SGHVS and CDR2 is FNYEAQ in the germline V gene. This CDR3 is CASSGHTGPWNTEAFF. The CDR3 DNA sequence: TGTGCCAGCAGCGGTCACACAGGACCCTGGAACACTGAAGCTTTCTTT.

The CDR3 nucleotides read TGCAGCGTTGTTTTTAGGGGGAGTAATCAGCCCCAGCATTTT. Amino acids: CSVVFRGSNQPQHF. The rearrangement joins TRBV29-1 to TRBJ1-5; possibly TRBD1 for D (6 bases). Germline loops: CDR1 SQVTM, CDR2 ANQGSEA. The CDR3 consists of 14 residues. V gave up 4 bases and J gave up 4 bases, with 14 bases separating them.

J is TRBJ1-2 and V is TRBV16; 8 positions agree with TRBD1. With 2 bases clipped from V and 4 bases from J, the junction kept 9 bases outside the gene matches. Germline CDR1 is KGHSY and CDR2 is FQNENV. The CDR3 extends over 16 amino acids. Here the CDR3 reads CASSQVDRGWTYGYTF. The CDR3 DNA reads as TGTGCCAGCAGCCAAGTCGACAGGGGATGGACCTATGGCTACACCTTC.

The chain couples TRBV27 to TRBJ2-2; no definite D call. The CDR3 is 11 residues long. Germline V gene lookup returns CDR1 MNHEY and CDR2 SMNVEV (reference sequence). Trimming pared 6 bases from V and 4 bases from J, leaving 3 bases between. DNA of the CDR3: TGTGCCAGCAGCGGCACCGGGGAGCTGTTTTTT. It yields the protein CASSGTGELFF.

This chain joins TRBV11-2 and TRBJ2-7; tentative D call: TRBD2 (6 bases). Germline V gene data show CDR1 as SGHAT and CDR2 as FQNNGV. There are 16 residues in the CDR3. Trimming pared 0 bases from V and 4 bases from J, leaving 16 bases between. The CDR3 region is CASSLDSLAHFYEQYF. The DNA for the CDR3 is TGTGCCAGCAGCTTAGATAGCCTAGCGCATTTTTACGAGCAGTACTTC.

This clone was seen only a few times. The rearrangement links TRBV7-2 to TRBJ2-5; D unclear. The end of the DNA aligns better with TRBJ2-7, so the J call may be wrong. Germline lookup yields CDR1 SGHTA and CDR2 FQGNSA. This CDR3 contains 13 residues. CDR3 nucleotides: TGTGCCAGCAGCTTCTCAACAGAATACGAGCAGTACTTC. Translation gives CASSFSTEYEQYF.